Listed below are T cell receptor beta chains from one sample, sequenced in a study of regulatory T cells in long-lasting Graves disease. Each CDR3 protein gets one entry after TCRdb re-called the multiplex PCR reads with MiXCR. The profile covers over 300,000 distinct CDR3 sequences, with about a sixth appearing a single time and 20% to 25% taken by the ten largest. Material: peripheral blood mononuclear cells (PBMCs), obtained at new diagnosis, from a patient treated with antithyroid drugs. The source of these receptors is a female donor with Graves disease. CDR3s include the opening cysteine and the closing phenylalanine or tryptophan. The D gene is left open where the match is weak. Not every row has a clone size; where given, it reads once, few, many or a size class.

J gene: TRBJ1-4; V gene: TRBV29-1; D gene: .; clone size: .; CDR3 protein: CSVDKKGGFRFGLFF; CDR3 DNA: TGCAGCGTTGATAAAAAGGGGGGTTTTAGGTTCGGACTGTTTTTT
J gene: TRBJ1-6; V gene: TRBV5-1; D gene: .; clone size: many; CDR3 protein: CASSLSTANNSPLHF; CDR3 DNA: TGCGCCAGCAGCTTGTCAACAGCGAATAATTCACCCCTCCACTTT
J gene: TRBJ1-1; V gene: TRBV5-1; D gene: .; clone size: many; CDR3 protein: CASSLASRNTEAFF; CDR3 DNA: TGCGCCAGCAGCTTGGCGAGTAGGAACACTGAAGCTTTCTTT
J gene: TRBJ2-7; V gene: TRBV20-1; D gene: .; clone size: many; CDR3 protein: CSAPNLAEGLGSHAEQYF; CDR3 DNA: TGCAGTGCTCCCAATTTAGCGGAGGGCCTCGGGTCTCATGCCGAGCAGTACTTC
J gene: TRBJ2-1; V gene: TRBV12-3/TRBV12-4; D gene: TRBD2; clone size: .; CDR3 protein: CASGPGTSGDSYNEQFF; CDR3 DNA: TGTGCCAGCGGTCCGGGGACTAGCGGGGATTCCTACAATGAGCAGTTCTTC
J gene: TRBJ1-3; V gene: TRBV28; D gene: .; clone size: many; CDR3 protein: CASRIPALGNTIYF; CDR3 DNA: TGTGCCAGCAGAATACCGGCACTCGGAAACACCATATATTTT
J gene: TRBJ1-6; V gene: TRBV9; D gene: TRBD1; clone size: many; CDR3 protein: CASADRGGSPLHF; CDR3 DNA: TGTGCCAGCGCGGACAGGGGCGGTTCACCCCTCCACTTT
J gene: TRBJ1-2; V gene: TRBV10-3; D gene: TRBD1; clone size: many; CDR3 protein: CAIRGTGDYGYTF; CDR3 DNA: TGTGCCATCAGGGGGACAGGTGACTATGGCTACACCTTC
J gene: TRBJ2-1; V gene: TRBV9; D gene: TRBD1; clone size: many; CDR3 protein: CASSVGTDRGYNEQFF; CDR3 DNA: TGTGCCAGCAGCGTAGGGACGGACAGGGGTTACAATGAGCAGTTCTTC
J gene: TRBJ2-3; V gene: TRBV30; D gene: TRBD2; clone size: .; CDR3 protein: CAWRRLASTDTQYF; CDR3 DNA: TGTGCCTGGAGACGACTAGCCAGCACAGATACGCAGTATTTT
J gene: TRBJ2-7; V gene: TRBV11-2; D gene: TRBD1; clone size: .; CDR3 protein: CASSLEGGQGSYEQYF; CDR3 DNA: TGTGCCAGCAGCTTAGAAGGGGGACAGGGAAGCTACGAGCAGTACTTC
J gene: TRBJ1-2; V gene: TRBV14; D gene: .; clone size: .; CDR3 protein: CASSPWGSNYGYTF; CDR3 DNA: TGTGCCAGCAGTCCCTGGGGGTCTAACTATGGCTACACCTTC
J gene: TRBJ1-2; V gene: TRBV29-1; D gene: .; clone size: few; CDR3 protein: CSVGSFYGYTF; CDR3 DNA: TGCAGCGTTGGATCCTTTTATGGCTACACCTTC
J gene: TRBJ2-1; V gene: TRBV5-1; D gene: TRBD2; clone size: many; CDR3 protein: CASSLTGTSGENEQFF; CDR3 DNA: TGCGCCAGCAGCTTGACCGGGACTAGCGGGGAGAATGAGCAGTTCTTC
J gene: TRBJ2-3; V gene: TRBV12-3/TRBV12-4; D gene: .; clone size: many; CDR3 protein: CASSLGRVGTDTQYF; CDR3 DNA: TGTGCCAGCAGTTTAGGCCGGGTGGGCACAGATACGCAGTATTTT
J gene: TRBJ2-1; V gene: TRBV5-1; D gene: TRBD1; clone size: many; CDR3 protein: CASSLSQGARYSQYEQFF; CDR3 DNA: TGCGCCAGCAGCTTATCACAGGGGGCGCGGTATTCACAATATGAGCAGTTCTTC
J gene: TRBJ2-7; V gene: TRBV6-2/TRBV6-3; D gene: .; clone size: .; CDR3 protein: CASSYPLRGPAYEQYF; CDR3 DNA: TGTGCCAGCAGTTACCCCCTGCGGGGGCCAGCCTACGAGCAGTACTTC
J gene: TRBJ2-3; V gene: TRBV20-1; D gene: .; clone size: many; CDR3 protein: CSARVSTDTQYF; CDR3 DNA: TGCAGTGCTAGAGTCAGCACAGATACGCAGTATTTT
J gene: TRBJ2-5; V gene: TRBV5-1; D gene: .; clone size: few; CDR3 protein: CASYGEAETQYF; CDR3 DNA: TGCGCCAGCTACGGGGAGGCGGAGACCCAGTACTTC
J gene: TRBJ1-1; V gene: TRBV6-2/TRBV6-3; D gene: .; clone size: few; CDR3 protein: CASRPGEGAEAFF; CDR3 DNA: TGTGCCAGCAGGCCGGGAGAGGGAGCTGAAGCTTTCTTT
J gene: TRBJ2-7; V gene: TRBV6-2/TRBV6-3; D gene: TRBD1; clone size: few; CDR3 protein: CASSYKRQGSYEQYF; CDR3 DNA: TGTGCCAGCAGTTACAAACGACAGGGGTCCTACGAGCAGTACTTC
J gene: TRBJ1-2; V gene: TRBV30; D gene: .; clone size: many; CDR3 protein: CAWSAVDYGYTF; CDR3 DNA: TGTGCCTGGAGCGCAGTCGACTATGGCTACACCTTC
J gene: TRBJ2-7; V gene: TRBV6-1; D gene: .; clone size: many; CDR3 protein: CASRPTLGASTYEQYF; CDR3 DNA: TGTGCCAGCAGGCCGACGTTGGGGGCTTCTACCTACGAGCAGTACTTC
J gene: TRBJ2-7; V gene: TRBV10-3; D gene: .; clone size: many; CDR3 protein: CAIRSGTVSYEQYF; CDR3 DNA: TGTGCCATCAGATCCGGGACGGTGTCCTACGAGCAGTACTTC
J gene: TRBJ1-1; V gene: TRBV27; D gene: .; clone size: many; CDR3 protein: CASSFGTNTEAFF; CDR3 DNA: TGTGCCAGCTCCTTCGGCACTAACACTGAAGCTTTCTTT
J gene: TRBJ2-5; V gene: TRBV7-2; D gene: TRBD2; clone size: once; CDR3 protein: CASSLVLAGRETQYF; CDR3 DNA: TGTGCCAGCAGCTTAGTCTTAGCGGGACGAGAGACCCAGTACTTC
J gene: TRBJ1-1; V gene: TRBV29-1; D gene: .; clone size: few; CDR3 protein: CSVNLRGNTEAFF; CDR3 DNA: TGCAGCGTTAACCTCCGGGGGAACACTGAAGCTTTCTTT
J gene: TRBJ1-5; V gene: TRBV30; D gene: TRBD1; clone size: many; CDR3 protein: CAWSVPAQGGQPQHF; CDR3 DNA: TGTGCCTGGAGTGTACCGGCGCAGGGGGGTCAGCCCCAGCATTTT